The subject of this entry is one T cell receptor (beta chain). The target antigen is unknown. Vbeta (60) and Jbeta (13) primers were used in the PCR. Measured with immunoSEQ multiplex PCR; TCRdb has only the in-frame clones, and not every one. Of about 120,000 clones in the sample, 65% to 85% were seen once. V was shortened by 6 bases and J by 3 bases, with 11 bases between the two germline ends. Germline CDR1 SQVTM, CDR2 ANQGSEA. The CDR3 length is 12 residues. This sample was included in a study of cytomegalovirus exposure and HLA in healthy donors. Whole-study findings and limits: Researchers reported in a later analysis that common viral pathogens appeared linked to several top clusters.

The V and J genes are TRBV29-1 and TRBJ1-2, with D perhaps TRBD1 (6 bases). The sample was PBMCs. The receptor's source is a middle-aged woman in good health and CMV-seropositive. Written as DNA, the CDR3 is TGCAGCGTCGCCAGGGGTGACTATGGCTACACCTTC. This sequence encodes CSVARGDYGYTF.